One and the same sample provided the 5 T cell receptor beta chains below, sequenced in a study of T-cell reconstitution after alpha-beta-depleted transplantation in children. Library preparation (for TCRbeta) was performed with unique molecular identifiers. MiXCR was run by TCRdb on the PCR reads, yielding one entry per CDR3 protein. The table records 550,000 to 600,000 distinct CDR3 sequences, roughly 24% of them present only once. Sequenced here: PBMCs, mostly from graft donor cells, sampled 360 days after TCRalphabeta/CD19-depleted stem cell transplant. These receptors were collected from a boy under two years old who had a stem cell transplant for acute myeloid leukemia, so the T cells may come from the graft donor.

In this sample, this clonotype turned up many times. The chain has TRBV29-1 and TRBJ1-5; 12 bases fit TRBD1. V was pared by 3 bases and J by 6 bases, with 3 bases of the junction left unmatched. The CDR3 runs 14 residues. Germline V lookup: CDR1 SQVTM, CDR2 ANQGSEA. The CDR3 reads CSVEGQGAGQPQHF. CDR3 in DNA: TGCAGCGTTGAGGGACAGGGGGCCGGTCAGCCCCAGCATTTT.

This clonotype was seen many times. This sequence joins TRBV6-5 and TRBJ2-5; no clear D. The germline V gene has CDR1 MNHEY and CDR2 SVGAGI. The CDR3 loop spans 13 amino acids. Trimming pared 6 bases from V and 4 bases from J, leaving 12 bases between. The CDR3 bases are TGTGCCAGCAGCCAAACAGTGGGAGAGACCCAGTACTTC. Protein sequence: CASSQTVGETQYF.

This clonotype showed up just a few times. The chain recombines TRBV6-5 with TRBJ2-1; a possible D gene is TRBD1 (6 bases). With 6 bases removed from V and 2 bases from J, the gap between germline ends came to 14 bases. Germline V CDR1 and CDR2: MNHEY, SVGAGI. The CDR3 totals 15 residues. CDR3 coding DNA: TGTGCCAGCAGCCATAGGGCAGGGGCCTACAATGAGCAGTTCTTC. It translates to CASSHRAGAYNEQFF.

This clonotype appeared many times. The V gene is TRBV13, the J gene TRBJ2-5; D ambiguous. The V end was cut by 6 bases, the J end by 2 bases, with 16 bases between. The CDR3 runs to 15 residues. CDR1 and CDR2 (germline): PRHDT, FYEKMQ (reference sequence). The CDR3 DNA sequence: TGTGCCAGCAGTTCGCGACCCGAGGAACAAGAGACCCAGTACTTC. Translated: CASSSRPEEQETQYF.

This chain uses TRBV7-2 with TRBJ2-7, with 7 positions matching TRBD2. The germline V gene encodes CDR1 SGHTA and CDR2 FQGNSA. The CDR3 contains 15 residues. Trimming cost V 0 bases and J 2 bases; bases outside gene matches: 4. CDR3 in DNA: TGTGCCAGCAGCTTAGCGGGAGGGGAGGCCTACGAGCAGTACTTC. It yields the protein CASSLAGGEAYEQYF.